The subject of this entry is one T cell receptor beta chain. Trimming pared 3 bases from V and 2 bases from J, leaving 14 bases between. The CDR3 contains 14 residues. CDR1 is DFQATT, CDR2 SNEGSKA, per germline (reference sequence). Reverse transcription of about 0.45 to 1 ug RNA used random hexamers. The method of amplification for TCR beta CDR3 was immunoSEQ multiplex PCR, covering 54 Vbeta and 13 Jbeta. Using its own MiXCR run on the immunoSEQ multiplex PCR reads, TCRdb lists one record per CDR3 protein. This repertoire shows some 300,000 distinct CDR3 sequences, approximately 81% found once; its top ten account for 0.11%. This entry is derived from a study of CD8 T cells in Susac syndrome.

Input material: CD8+ T cells from PBMCs. This sequence was found in a human donor with multiple sclerosis. The gene calls are TRBV20-1 and TRBJ2-7; D is possibly TRBD1 (5 bases). CDR3 DNA: TGCAGTGCTAGGGAACAGGCCATCGCCTACGAGCAGTACTTC. Its protein product is CSAREQAIAYEQYF.